This is a list of T cell receptor beta chains from one sample in a study of cytomegalovirus exposure and HLA in healthy donors. Assay: immunoSEQ multiplex PCR; the TCRdb copy retains only in-frame clones and omits some. This table holds about 130,000 clones, around 96% found once. Sequencing used PBMCs. Receptors originate from a young man in good health and CMV-seronegative. Both conserved end residues are part of each CDR3. The order of the fields is clone size, V gene, CDR3 length, D gene, J gene, CDR3 protein, CDR3 DNA. D genes are given only for firm matches. A clone size is listed for some rows: how often the clone was seen (once, few, many), or a class if it is expanded.

size: .; V: TRBV15; length: 14; D: .; J: TRBJ2-7; CDR3: CATSRVVGAYEQYF; DNA: TGTGCCACCAGCAGAGTGGTCGGAGCCTACGAGCAGTACTTC
size: once; V: TRBV7-2; length: 14; D: .; J: TRBJ2-2; CDR3: CASSWLGGTGELFF; DNA: TGTGCCAGCAGCTGGTTGGGGGGCACCGGGGAGCTGTTTTTT
size: .; V: TRBV27; length: 13; D: .; J: TRBJ2-5; CDR3: CASSLLRGETQYF; DNA: TGTGCCAGCAGTTTATTAAGGGGGGAGACCCAGTACTTC
size: .; V: TRBV30; length: 14; D: .; J: TRBJ1-3; CDR3: CAWSWSVSGNTIYF; DNA: TGTGCCTGGAGTTGGTCAGTGTCTGGAAACACCATATATTTT
size: .; V: TRBV27; length: 14; D: .; J: TRBJ1-2; CDR3: CASSLGRGFYGYTF; DNA: TGTGCCAGCAGCCTCGGGCGGGGGTTCTATGGCTACACCTTC
size: .; V: TRBV7-9; length: 15; D: .; J: TRBJ2-2; CDR3: CASRWGGKNTGELFF; DNA: TGTGCCAGTCGGTGGGGCGGGAAGAACACCGGGGAGCTGTTTTTT
size: .; V: TRBV5-1; length: 13; D: TRBD2; J: TRBJ2-7; CDR3: CASSRDYSYEQYF; DNA: TGCGCCAGCAGTCGGGACTACTCCTACGAGCAGTACTTC
size: once; V: TRBV7-2; length: 16; D: .; J: TRBJ1-3; CDR3: CASSPRGGDSGNTIYF; DNA: TGTGCCAGCAGCCCAAGAGGGGGGGACTCTGGAAACACCATATATTTT
size: few; V: TRBV27; length: 13; D: .; J: TRBJ1-2; CDR3: CASSFGDSGGYTF; DNA: TGTGCCAGCAGTTTTGGGGACTCGGGGGGCTACACCTTC
size: .; V: TRBV6-5; length: 15; D: .; J: TRBJ2-2; CDR3: CASSSLSANTGELFF; DNA: TGTGCCAGCAGTTCGTTATCCGCGAACACCGGGGAGCTGTTTTTT
size: .; V: TRBV2; length: 14; D: .; J: TRBJ2-3; CDR3: CAGQDGKSTDTQYF; DNA: TGTGCCGGCCAGGACGGGAAAAGCACAGATACGCAGTATTTT
size: .; V: TRBV9; length: 14; D: .; J: TRBJ1-5; CDR3: CASSAGPSNQPQHF; DNA: TGTGCCAGCAGCGCGGGTCCTAGCAATCAGCCCCAGCATTTT
size: .; V: TRBV28; length: 13; D: .; J: TRBJ1-5; CDR3: CASTSTPNQPQHF; DNA: TGTGCCAGCACCTCCACACCGAATCAGCCCCAGCATTTT
size: .; V: TRBV5-8; length: 17; D: TRBD2; J: TRBJ2-3; CDR3: CASSRHGRAWGTDTQYF; DNA: TGTGCCAGCAGCAGGCACGGGAGGGCCTGGGGCACAGATACGCAGTATTTT
size: .; V: TRBV30; length: 15; D: .; J: TRBJ2-4; CDR3: CAWSTTSLAKNIQYF; DNA: TGTGCCTGGAGTACGACTAGTCTAGCCAAAAACATTCAGTACTTC
size: .; V: TRBV11-1; length: 17; D: TRBD1; J: TRBJ2-5; CDR3: CASSLGGTGELVETQYF; DNA: TGTGCCAGCAGCTTAGGAGGGACAGGGGAACTCGTCGAGACCCAGTACTTC
size: .; V: TRBV27; length: 15; D: TRBD1; J: TRBJ1-4; CDR3: CASSLLGTGGEKLFF; DNA: TGTGCCAGCAGTTTACTAGGTACAGGGGGGGAAAAACTGTTTTTT
size: .; V: TRBV5-6; length: 15; D: TRBD1; J: TRBJ1-1; CDR3: CASSGGTGGNTEAFF; DNA: TGTGCCAGCAGCGGAGGGACAGGGGGGAACACTGAAGCTTTCTTT
size: .; V: TRBV7-2; length: 13; D: .; J: TRBJ1-5; CDR3: CASSGVGNQPQHF; DNA: TGTGCCAGCTCAGGGGTTGGCAATCAGCCCCAGCATTTT